The 31 T cell receptor beta chains listed next were all sequenced from one sample in a study of blood T cell repertoires in COVID-19. Data came from immunoSEQ multiplex PCR; TCRdb stores just in-frame clones and leaves some out. The sample holds 70,000 to 85,000 clones, approximately 78% seen once. The sequenced sample was peripheral blood. These receptors were obtained from a woman at least 80 years old with acute or convalescent COVID-19.

The chain joins TRBV3-1 (or the pseudogene TRBV3-2) to TRBJ2-3, with a weak D call TRBD2 (6 bases). CDR3 length: 14 amino acids. Germline-derived CDR1 and CDR2 are LGHDT and YNNKEL (reference sequence). Trimming shortened V by 5 bases and J by 0 bases, and 9 bases separated the two germline ends. This CDR3 reads CASSGGRSTDTQYF. CDR3 nucleotides: TGTGCCAGCAGCGGGGGGAGAAGCACAGATACGCAGTATTTT.

This clone appeared once. The rearrangement links TRBV19 to TRBJ1-5; D is possibly TRBD1 (5 bases). Trimming cost V 6 bases and J 0 bases, with 6 bases left between them. This CDR3 has 13 amino acids. CDR1 is LNHDA and CDR2 is SQIVND in the germline V gene (reference sequence). The CDR3 nucleotides read TGTGCCAGTAGGGACACTAGCAATCAGCCCCAGCATTTT. Translating gives CASRDTSNQPQHF.

V is TRBV6-6 and J is TRBJ1-2, with D unresolved. The V end was cut by 2 bases, the J end by 4 bases, with 8 bases between. Germline CDR1 reads MNHNY; CDR2 reads SVGAGI (reference sequence). This CDR3 is built from 13 residues. The CDR3 region is CASSYEGGYGYTF. The CDR3 DNA is TGTGCCAGCAGTTACGAGGGTGGCTATGGCTACACCTTC.

J is TRBJ1-1 and V is TRBV4-3; D not certain. The V gene lost 0 bases and the J gene lost 1 base, with 15 bases spanning the gap. This CDR3 has 17 residues. CDR1 is LGHNA, CDR2 YSLEER, per germline. The CDR3 is CASSQDLGSTANTEAFF. The CDR3 DNA reads as TGCGCCAGCAGCCAAGATCTGGGCAGCACGGCGAACACTGAAGCTTTCTTT.

This clone was observed a few times. The V and J genes are TRBV11-3 and TRBJ1-2, with D uncertain. This CDR3 is 14 amino acids long. Germline V gene data show CDR1 as SGHNT and CDR2 as YENEEA. Trimming shortened V by 5 bases and J by 8 bases, and 18 bases separated the two germline ends. In DNA form, the CDR3 reads TGTGCCAGCAGCCCCCAGTCCGGGGTGTACGGCTACACCTTC. It encodes CASSPQSGVYGYTF.

The V call is TRBV7-3, the J call TRBJ1-2; TRBD1 matches 8 bases. This CDR3 region has 14 residues. V trimming: 5 bases; J trimming: 6 bases; junction bases outside the gene matches: 8. Per the germline V gene, CDR1 is SGHTA and CDR2 is FQGTGA. CDR3 nucleotides: TGTGCCAGCAGCGACTCGACAGGGGTCAATGGCTACACCTTC. Translation: CASSDSTGVNGYTF. Using reference TRBV7-3 and TRBJ1-2 for the parts outside the CDR3, the full variable domain is GAGVSQTPSNKVTEKGKYVELRCDPISGHTALYWYRQSLGQGPEFLIYFQGTGAADDSGLPNDRFFAVRPEGSVSTLKIQRTERGDSAVYLCASSDSTGVNGYTFGSGTRLTVV.

Of note for this clone: This same CDR3 is encoded by further DNA sequences in the sample. This chain joins TRBV29-1 and TRBJ1-2; no clear D. This CDR3 has 12 amino acids. Germline lookup yields CDR1 SQVTM and CDR2 ANQGSEA. Between the trimmed V and J ends, which lost 5 bases and 0 bases, there was a span of 7 bases. CDR3 loop: CSVPTANYGYTF. CDR3 bases: TGCAGCGTTCCAACAGCTAACTATGGCTACACCTTC. Together with reference TRBV29-1 and TRBJ1-2, the CDR3 gives the full variable domain: SAVISQKPSRDICQRGTSLTIQCQVDSQVTMMFWYRQQPGQSLTLIATANQGSEATYESGFVIDKFPISRPNLTFSTLTVSNMSPEDSSIYLCSVPTANYGYTFGSGTRLTVV.

The chain carries TRBV6-4 and TRBJ1-6; 7 nucleotides agree with TRBD1. The trim removed 2 bases at V and 10 bases at J, leaving 8 bases unmatched. This CDR3 is built from 15 residues. Germline lookup yields CDR1 MRHNA and CDR2 SNTAGT. The CDR3 is CASSDAPGGRSPLHF. CDR3 in DNA: TGTGCCAGCAGTGACGCCCCAGGGGGAAGATCACCCCTCCACTTT.

J is TRBJ1-2 and V is TRBV27; TRBD1 aligns across 9 bases. CDR3 length equals 16 residues. Germline V gene data show CDR1 as MNHEY and CDR2 as SMNVEV (reference sequence). V lost 6 bases, J lost 6 bases, and 14 bases stayed unmatched. CDR3 coding DNA: TGTGCCAGCAGCCTGAGACCACAGGGGGCAGGCGATGGCTACACCTTC. Protein sequence: CASSLRPQGAGDGYTF.

DNA for the CDR3: TGTGCCAGCATGGGTCCCACAGGGACGAATTCACCCCTCCACTTT. This codes for CASMGPTGTNSPLHF. This chain connects TRBV6-5 to TRBJ1-6; a possible D gene is TRBD1 (6 bases). The V end lost 7 bases, the J end lost 7 bases, and 17 bases lay between the germline ends. There are 15 residues in the CDR3. CDR1 MNHEY and CDR2 SVGAGI come from the germline V gene.

The rearrangement links TRBV7-3 to TRBJ2-7; 11 positions agree with TRBD2. Trimming took 3 bases from V and 2 from J; bases not matched to a gene: 3. This CDR3 has 15 amino acids. The germline V gene has CDR1 SGHTA and CDR2 FQGTGA. The CDR3 spells CASSLRLAGPYEQYF. In DNA, the CDR3 is TGTGCCAGCAGCTTGCGACTAGCGGGACCCTACGAGCAGTACTTC.

In regard to this clone: One end of the junction varies from germline; a read error may be responsible. This chain joins TRBV7-7 and TRBJ2-5; 7 bases map to TRBD2. This CDR3 spans 16 amino acids. Germline V gene sequence: CDR1 SSHAT, CDR2 FNYEAQ (reference sequence). The CDR3 loop reads CASSPNRGGEGETQYF. In nucleotides, the CDR3 is TGTGCTAGCAGCCCAAATCGGGGAGGGGAGGGAGAGACCCAGTACTTC.

This clone was detected only once. V is TRBV7-8 and J is TRBJ2-7; TRBD1 matches 7 bases. Losses at the gene ends were 5 bases for V and 5 bases for J; bases not matched to a gene: 9. The CDR3 is made up of 14 amino acids. Germline-derived CDR1 and CDR2 are SGHVS and FQNEAQ. Here the CDR3 DNA reads TGTGCCAGCAGCCGAGACAGGGTAAAACACGAGCAGTACTTC. Translation: CASSRDRVKHEQYF.

The chain recombines TRBV5-4 with TRBJ1-1, with D uncertain. V was shortened by 3 bases and J by 4 bases, with 4 bases between the two germline ends. Germline V gives CDR1 SGHNT, CDR2 YYREEE (reference sequence). This CDR3 spans 11 amino acids. The CDR3: CASSYGTEAFF. The CDR3, as DNA: TGTGCCAGCAGCTACGGCACTGAAGCTTTCTTT. The complete variable domain, with remaining parts taken from reference TRBV5-4 and TRBJ1-1, reads ETGVTQSPTHLIKTRGQQVTLRCSSQSGHNTVSWYQQALGQGPQFIFQYYREEENGRGNFPPRFSGLQFPNYSSELNVNALELDDSALYLCASSYGTEAFFGQGTRLTVV.

The chain combines TRBV7-2 with TRBJ1-2, with 7 bases fitting TRBD1. The V gene's germline CDR1 is SGHTA and CDR2 FQGNSA. The CDR3 is 13 amino acids. The V gene end was trimmed by 4 bases and the J gene end by 7 bases; junction bases not matched to a gene: 6. The DNA for the CDR3 is TGTGCCAGCAGCTCGGACAGGTTGGTTGGCTACACCTTC. This codes for CASSSDRLVGYTF.

As to this clone: Its ends do not fully match the called genes, so a read error is possible. The rearrangement links TRBV7-7 to TRBJ2-5; TRBD2 might be the D (5 bases). CDR1 is SSHAT and CDR2 is FNYEAQ in the germline V gene (reference sequence). The CDR3 spans 13 residues. The CDR3 loop is CASSLVGGETQYF. In DNA, the CDR3 is TGTGCTAGCAGCTTAGTAGGCGGGGAGACCCAGTACTTC.

V and J are TRBV7-9 and TRBJ1-2; 10 bases are shared with TRBD1. V was pared by 5 bases and J by 4 bases, with 7 bases of the junction left unmatched. This CDR3 is built from 15 residues. Germline loops: CDR1 SEHNR, CDR2 FQNEAQ (reference sequence). DNA for the CDR3: TGTGCCAGCAGCGGATGGGACAGGGGAGGCTATGGCTACACCTTC. Protein product: CASSGWDRGGYGYTF. Variable domain in full (rest from reference TRBV7-9 and TRBJ1-2): DTGVSQNPRHKITKRGQNVTFRCDPISEHNRLYWYRQTLGQGPEFLTYFQNEAQLEKSRLLSDRFSAERPKGSFSTLEIQRTEQGDSAMYLCASSGWDRGGYGYTFGSGTRLTVV.

The chain is built from TRBV14 and TRBJ2-2; 10 bases line up with TRBD1. The CDR3 totals 16 residues. Trimming removed 3 bases from V and 5 bases from J; junction bases left unmatched: 6. The germline V gene has CDR1 SGHDN and CDR2 FVKESK. In nucleotides, the CDR3 is TGTGCCAGCAGCCAGGTCCGGGACAGGGGTACCGGGGAGCTGTTTTTT. Protein sequence: CASSQVRDRGTGELFF.

This clone has only one observation. The chain is built from TRBV6-2 or TRBV6-3 and TRBJ1-1; 7 bases map to TRBD1. J lost 5 bases, V lost 1 base, and 7 bases had no gene match. The CDR3 length is 15 residues. CDR1 is MNHEY, CDR2 SVGEGT, per germline. The CDR3 nucleotides read TGTGCCAGCAGTTACTGGAACAGGGGTGGGACTGAAGCTTTCTTT. Its translation is CASSYWNRGGTEAFF.

The chain has TRBV5-1 and TRBJ1-1, with TRBD1 matching 8 bases. The junction had 4 bases not matched to a gene; V was cut back by 4 bases and J by 2 bases. The CDR3 spans 14 residues. Germline CDR1 is SGHRS and CDR2 is YFSETQ. CDR3 amino acids: CASSIDRGNTEAFF. CDR3 DNA sequence: TGCGCCAGCAGCATCGACAGGGGAAACACTGAAGCTTTCTTT.

The chain recombines TRBV10-3 with TRBJ1-2; a weak D match, TRBD1 (6 bases). The CDR3 has 15 residues. The V gene's germline CDR1 is ENHRY and CDR2 SYGVKD. The germline V and J ends were trimmed by 3 bases and 5 bases, with 16 bases remaining between them. CDR3 in amino acids: CAISDLGGSDYGYTF. DNA for the CDR3: TGTGCCATCAGTGATTTAGGGGGATCCGATTATGGCTACACCTTC.

The rearrangement uses TRBV10-3 and TRBJ1-1, with D maybe TRBD1 (5 bases). The CDR3 contains 13 residues. V was clipped by 5 bases and J by 8 bases, with 15 bases between them. Germline V gene data show CDR1 as ENHRY and CDR2 as SYGVKD. CDR3 sequence (DNA): TGTGCCATCAGTTTGGGACTTGAGTCCGAAGCTTTCTTT. It encodes CAISLGLESEAFF.

The chain combines TRBV11-3 with TRBJ2-3; perhaps TRBD2 as D (6 bases). V was cut by 7 bases and J by 10 bases, with 24 bases left in between. The CDR3 has 15 residues. The germline CDR1 and CDR2 sequences are SGHNT and YENEEA. CDR3 residues: CASTTDRNVPGAQYF. Written as DNA, the CDR3 is TGTGCCAGCACTACGGACCGAAACGTCCCGGGGGCGCAGTATTTT.

This clone showed up just a few times. This CDR3 is CASEKTGTSEKLFF. CDR3 in DNA: TGCGCCAGCGAAAAGACCGGGACATCTGAAAAACTGTTTTTT. The rearrangement uses TRBV4-1 and TRBJ1-4, with a weak D call TRBD1 (6 bases). Per germline, CDR1 MGHRA and CDR2 YSYEKL. The CDR3 length is 14 residues. Trimming cost V 8 bases and J 7 bases, with 17 bases left between them.

The V and J genes are TRBV18 and TRBJ1-1; 7 bases map to TRBD1. J was trimmed by 0 bases and V by 4 bases; bases with no gene match: 5. The CDR3 is 15 amino acids. Germline V lookup: CDR1 KGHSH, CDR2 LQKENI. The CDR3 DNA follows: TGTGCCAGCTCACTGGGACAGACCATGAACACTGAAGCTTTCTTT. The encoded protein is CASSLGQTMNTEAFF. Full variable domain (outside the CDR3, taken from reference TRBV18 and TRBJ1-1): NAGVMQNPRHLVRRRGQEARLRCSPMKGHSHVYWYRQLPEEGLKFMVYLQKENIIDESGMPKERFSAEFPKEGPSILRIQQVVRGDSAAYFCASSLGQTMNTEAFFGQGTRLTVV.

The rearrangement uses TRBV19 and TRBJ1-5; 9 bases are shared with TRBD1. Germline V gene sequence: CDR1 LNHDA, CDR2 SQIVND (reference sequence). This CDR3 is built from 15 residues. Trimming at V came to 3 bases and at J to 6 bases, leaving 6 bases not matched to a gene. The chain's CDR3 is CASSIPGTGSQPQHF. In DNA, the CDR3 is TGTGCCAGTAGTATTCCCGGGACAGGGAGTCAGCCCCAGCATTTT.

This chain uses TRBV30 with TRBJ1-5; 8 positions match TRBD1. CDR1 is GTSNPN and CDR2 is SVGIG in the germline V gene (reference sequence). This CDR3 spans 15 amino acids. V dropped 3 bases and J dropped 2; count of bases not matched to a gene: 6. CDR3 sequence reads: CAWRGTGGGNQPQHF. Here the CDR3 DNA reads TGTGCCTGGAGGGGGACAGGAGGAGGCAATCAGCCCCAGCATTTT.

The V and J genes are TRBV2 and TRBJ2-7; 7 bases agree with TRBD1. V trimming: 7 bases; J trimming: 3 bases; junction bases outside the gene matches: 15. Germline V gene lookup returns CDR1 SNHLY and CDR2 FYNNEI. The CDR3 has 16 amino acids. The DNA of the CDR3 is TGTGCCAGCAATGAGGGGGCCACATCCTCGAACTACGAGCAGTACTTC. Protein: CASNEGATSSNYEQYF. Complete variable domain (other parts from reference TRBV2 and TRBJ2-7): EPEVTQTPSHQVTQMGQEVILRCVPISNHLYFYWYRQILGQKVEFLVSFYNNEISEKSEIFDDQFSVERPDGSNFTLKIRSTKLEDSAMYFCASNEGATSSNYEQYFGPGTRLTVT.

This clone was recorded only once. The J gene is TRBJ2-7, the V gene TRBV6-5, with 9 bases aligning to TRBD1. CDR3 size: 16 residues. The J segment lost 1 base and the V segment lost 2 bases, leaving 6 bases of the junction unmatched. Germline CDR1 reads MNHEY; CDR2 reads SVGAGI. The CDR3 region has the DNA TGTGCCAGCAGTTACGCTTCAGGACAGGGGTCCTACGAGCAGTACTTC. It codes for CASSYASGQGSYEQYF.

This clone showed up just a few times. This chain joins TRBV5-1 and TRBJ1-5, with 10 bases matching TRBD1. With 3 bases clipped from V and 7 bases from J, the junction kept 4 bases outside the gene matches. Germline CDR1 and CDR2: SGHRS and YFSETQ. The length of the CDR3 is 14 residues. CDR3 residues: CASSYGQGDQPQHF. Written as DNA, the CDR3 is TGCGCCAGCAGCTACGGACAGGGGGACCAGCCCCAGCATTTT. Based on the CDR3 plus reference TRBV5-1 and TRBJ1-5, the full variable domain is KAGVTQTPRYLIKTRGQQVTLSCSPISGHRSVSWYQQTPGQGLQFLFEYFSETQRNKGNFPGRFSGRQFSNSRSEMNVSTLELGDSALYLCASSYGQGDQPQHFGDGTRLSIL.

The gene calls are TRBV6-5 and TRBJ1-1, with D hard to call. V was trimmed by 2 bases and J by 7 bases, leaving 11 bases between them. Germline V CDR1 and CDR2: MNHEY, SVGAGI. This CDR3 is 13 amino acids long. The CDR3 here is CASSYVEGIEAFF. The CDR3 nucleotides read TGTGCCAGCAGTTACGTAGAGGGTATTGAAGCTTTCTTT.